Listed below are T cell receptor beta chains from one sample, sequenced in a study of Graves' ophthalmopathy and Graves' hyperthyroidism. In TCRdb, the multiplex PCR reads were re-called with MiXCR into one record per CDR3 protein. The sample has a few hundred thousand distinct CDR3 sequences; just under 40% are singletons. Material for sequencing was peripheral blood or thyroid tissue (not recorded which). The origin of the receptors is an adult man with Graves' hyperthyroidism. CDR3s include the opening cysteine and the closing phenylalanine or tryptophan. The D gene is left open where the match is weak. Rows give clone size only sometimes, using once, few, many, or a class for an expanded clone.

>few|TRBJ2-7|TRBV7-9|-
CASSFVGPDEQYF
TGTGCCAGCAGCTTTGTCGGCCCGGACGAGCAGTACTTC
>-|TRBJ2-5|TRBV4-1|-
CASSYVGRLSKGTQYF
TGCGCCAGCAGCTACGTGGGTCGTCTATCGAAAGGGACCCAGTACTTC
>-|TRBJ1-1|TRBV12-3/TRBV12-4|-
CASSLFDITEAFF
TGTGCCAGCAGTTTATTCGATATCACTGAAGCTTTCTTT
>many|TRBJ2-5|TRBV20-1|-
CSASAPRWEGVWETQYF
TGCAGTGCTAGCGCCCCGCGGTGGGAGGGGGTGTGGGAGACCCAGTACTTC
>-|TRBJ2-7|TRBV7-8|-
CASSDGHHSYEQYF
TGTGCCAGCAGCGACGGACACCACTCCTACGAGCAGTACTTC
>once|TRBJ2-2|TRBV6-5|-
CASSYGGGPDTGELFF
TGTGCCAGCAGTTACGGAGGGGGGCCCGACACCGGGGAGCTGTTTTTT
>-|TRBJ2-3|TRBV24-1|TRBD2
CATGSGTSGNTDTQYF
TGTGCCACCGGATCCGGGACTAGCGGGAACACAGATACGCAGTATTTT
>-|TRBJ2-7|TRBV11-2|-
CANSLSGYEQYF
TGTGCCAACAGCTTAAGCGGTTACGAGCAGTACTTC
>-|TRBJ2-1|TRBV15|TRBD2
CATSRLGGTSGNNEQFF
TGTGCCACCAGCCGCCTAGGGGGGACTAGCGGTAACAATGAGCAGTTCTTC
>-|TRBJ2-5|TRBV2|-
CASSASRENQETQYF
TGTGCCAGCAGTGCTAGTCGGGAGAACCAAGAGACCCAGTACTTC
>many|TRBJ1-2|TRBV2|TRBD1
CASSETAGGPNYGYTF
TGTGCCAGCAGTGAAACGGCAGGGGGCCCTAACTATGGCTACACCTTC
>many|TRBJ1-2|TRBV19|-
CASSNLRRVDGYTF
TGTGCCAGTAGTAATTTGAGACGGGTGGATGGCTACACCTTC
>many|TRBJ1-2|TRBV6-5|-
CASSPVSRVNYGYTF
TGTGCCAGCAGTCCAGTAAGCAGGGTGAACTATGGCTACACCTTC
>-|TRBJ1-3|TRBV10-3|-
CAISESQARNTIYF
TGTGCCATCAGTGAGTCACAGGCCCGAAACACCATATATTTT
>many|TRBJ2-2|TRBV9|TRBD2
CASSAAGIGTGELFF
TGTGCCAGCAGCGCAGCGGGAATCGGCACCGGGGAGCTGTTTTTT
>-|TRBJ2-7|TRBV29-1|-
CSVPGGVQPYEQYF
TGCAGCGTGCCCGGGGGTGTTCAGCCCTACGAGCAGTACTTC
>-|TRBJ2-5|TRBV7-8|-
CASSLRGRGLNNQPQYF
TGTGCCAGCAGCTTACGGGGCAGGGGCCTCAACAATCAGCCCCAGTACTTC
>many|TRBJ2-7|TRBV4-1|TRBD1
CASSQVDRGPYEQYF
TGCGCCAGCAGCCAGGTAGACAGGGGACCGTACGAGCAGTACTTC
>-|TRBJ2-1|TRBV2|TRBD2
CGTSGGYEQFF
TGTGGGACTAGCGGGGGCTATGAGCAGTTCTTC
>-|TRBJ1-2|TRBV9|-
CASGEDSRYGYTF
TGTGCCAGCGGTGAGGACAGTCGATATGGCTACACCTTC
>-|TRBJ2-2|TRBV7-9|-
CASSFRGRGQGELFF
TGTGCCAGCAGCTTCCGGGGGAGGGGGCAAGGGGAGCTGTTTTTT
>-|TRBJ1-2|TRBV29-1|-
CSLEGSFAYGYTF
TGCAGCTTGGAGGGCAGTTTCGCCTATGGCTACACCTTC
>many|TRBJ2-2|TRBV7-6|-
CASSFRAGELFF
TGTGCCAGCAGCTTTCGCGCCGGGGAGCTGTTTTTT
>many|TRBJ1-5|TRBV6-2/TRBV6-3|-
CASSYAGYGNQPQHF
TGTGCCAGCAGTTACGCGGGGTACGGCAATCAGCCCCAGCATTTT
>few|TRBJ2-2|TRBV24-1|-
CATSAGWTGELFF
TGTGCCACCAGCGCAGGGTGGACCGGGGAGCTGTTTTTT
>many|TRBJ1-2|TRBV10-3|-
CASVPVTGTSLRSYGYTF
TGTGCCAGCGTACCTGTAACCGGGACATCGCTTCGTAGCTATGGCTACACCTTC
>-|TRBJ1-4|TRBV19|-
CASSIRGIRGEKLFF
TGTGCCAGTAGTATAAGGGGCATTCGGGGTGAAAAACTGTTTTTT
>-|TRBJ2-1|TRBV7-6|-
CASSLRSGAYNEQFF
TGTGCCAGCAGCTTAAGATCGGGTGCTTACAATGAGCAGTTCTTC
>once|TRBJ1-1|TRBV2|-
CASSPSGRRTEAFF
TGTGCCAGCAGTCCTAGCGGGAGGCGCACTGAAGCTTTCTTT